The rows below give T cell receptor beta chains drawn from one sample of a study of OX40 agonist ivuxolimab in advanced cancers. Assay used: immunoSEQ multiplex PCR; TCRdb lists only in-frame clones, some missing. This sample has some 66,000 clones, with 77% found just once. The input for sequencing was CD4+ or CD8+ T cells sorted from blood, taken in a trial of the OX40 agonist ivuxolimab. All receptors derive from an adult with an advanced solid tumor such as melanoma, head and neck, liver or kidney cancer. Each CDR3 is given with its conserved first and last residue. Each record gives: V gene, D gene, clone size, J gene, CDR3 protein, CDR3 DNA. D genes are given only for firm matches. Some rows have no size entry. The others give once, few or many, or a class for an expanded clone.

TRBV6-6	TRBD1	.	TRBJ1-6	CASRPGGNSPLHF	TGTGCCAGCAGACCAGGGGGAAATTCACCCCTCCACTTT
TRBV25-1	TRBD1	.	TRBJ2-3	CASSEPGQGVDTQYF	TGTGCCAGCAGTGAACCGGGACAGGGGGTAGATACGCAGTATTTT
TRBV21-1	.	.	TRBJ2-3	CASSKERTSGGIYTDTQYF	TGTGCCAGCAGCAAAGAAAGGACTAGCGGGGGGATATACACAGATACGCAGTATTTT
TRBV5-4	.	few	TRBJ2-3	CASSLGATSTDTQYF	TGTGCCAGCAGCTTGGGAGCGACTAGCACAGATACGCAGTATTTT
TRBV2	TRBD1	.	TRBJ1-2	CASSLRGFGYTF	TGTGCCAGCAGTCTCAGGGGGTTTGGCTACACCTTC
TRBV20-1	.	.	TRBJ2-5	CSARTEETQYF	TGCAGTGCTAGGACTGAAGAGACCCAGTACTTC
TRBV5-6	.	few	TRBJ1-6	CASSLATFSYNSPLHF	TGTGCCAGCAGCTTGGCTACGTTCTCCTATAATTCACCCCTCCACTTT
TRBV7-8	.	.	TRBJ1-3	CASSLISTVSSGNTIYF	TGTGCCAGCAGCCTTATTTCGACCGTCAGCTCTGGAAACACCATATATTTT
TRBV5-1	.	.	TRBJ2-5	CASSRLVNQETQYF	TGCGCCAGCAGCCGCCTGGTGAACCAAGAGACCCAGTACTTC
TRBV19	.	.	TRBJ1-6	CASSILPGSPPLHF	TGTGCCAGTAGTATACTACCAGGGTCTCCACCCCTCCACTTT
TRBV2	TRBD2	few	TRBJ2-3	CASKNSGSQDTQYF	TGTGCCAGCAAGAATAGCGGGAGCCAAGATACGCAGTATTTT
TRBV19	.	.	TRBJ1-5	CASSISSNQPQHF	TGTGCCAGTAGTATCTCAAGCAATCAGCCCCAGCATTTT
TRBV20-1	.	.	TRBJ2-1	CSARDGYEQFF	TGCAGTGCTAGAGATGGGTATGAGCAGTTCTTC
TRBV11-2	TRBD1	.	TRBJ1-2	CASSLDPSGQGTGYTF	TGTGCCAGCAGCTTAGATCCCTCGGGACAGGGTACTGGCTACACCTTC
TRBV20-1	.	.	TRBJ2-1	CRGSGYNEQFF	TGCAGGGGAAGTGGGTACAATGAGCAGTTCTTC
TRBV5-6	TRBD1	.	TRBJ2-6	CASSQDRTGAGANVLTF	TGTGCCAGCAGCCAAGATCGGACAGGGGCTGGGGCCAACGTCCTGACTTTC
TRBV6-5	.	.	TRBJ2-1	CASSYVEMGGDEQFF	TGTGCCAGCAGTTACGTCGAGATGGGGGGCGATGAGCAGTTCTTC
TRBV7-9	TRBD2	.	TRBJ2-3	CASSGLGGGGDTQYF	TGTGCCAGCAGCGGGCTCGGCGGGGGAGGAGATACGCAGTATTTT
TRBV28	TRBD1	once	TRBJ2-1	CASSPMTGNNEQFF	TGTGCCAGCAGCCCGATGACAGGGAACAATGAGCAGTTCTTC
TRBV19	.	.	TRBJ1-1	CASSIVFSNTEAFF	TGTGCCAGTAGTATAGTTTTCAGTAACACTGAAGCTTTCTTT